Each of the 3 T cell receptor beta chains below was sequenced from the same sample in a study of T cell responses to AZD1222 COVID-19 vaccine. Clones were sequenced by immunoSEQ multiplex PCR, and TCRdb holds only the in-frame ones, with some missing. The data contain 85,000 to 130,000 clones, roughly nine tenths of them seen just once; the ten biggest clones take up about 3.1%. The input for sequencing was peripheral blood, taken 28 days after the second dose of the MenACWY control vaccine. The receptors derive from an adult who received the MenACWY meningococcal vaccine as a control.

This sequence joins TRBV2 and TRBJ2-3; D unclear. V was cut by 4 bases and J by 1 base, with 21 bases left in between. Germline CDR1 reads SNHLY; CDR2 reads FYNNEI. The CDR3 loop spans 18 amino acids. CDR3 protein: CASSVISIWQSRTDTQYF. CDR3 in DNA: TGTGCCAGCAGTGTTATCTCCATCTGGCAGTCCCGCACAGATACGCAGTATTTT.

Comments on this clone: Other DNA variants within this sample encode the same CDR3. The J gene is TRBJ1-5, the V gene TRBV5-1, with TRBD1 matching over 8 bases. J was trimmed by 1 base and V by 4 bases; bases with no gene match: 4. This CDR3 comprises 15 residues. CDR1 is SGHRS, CDR2 YFSETQ, per germline. The CDR3 bases are TGCGCCAGCAGCCCAGGACAGGGAAGCAATCAGCCCCAGCATTTT. Residues: CASSPGQGSNQPQHF.

The V and J genes are TRBV30 and TRBJ2-2; D ambiguous. The CDR3 contains 11 residues. Per the germline V gene, CDR1 is GTSNPN and CDR2 is SVGIG (reference sequence). The V gene lost 2 bases and the J gene lost 9 bases, with 7 bases spanning the gap. CDR3 in amino acids: CAWSSRRELFF. In DNA, the CDR3 is TGTGCCTGGAGTAGCCGGCGGGAGCTGTTTTTT.